The 29 T cell receptor beta chains given below trace back to one sample, sequenced in a study of blood T cell repertoires in COVID-19. TCRdb keeps only in-frame clones here, not all; method: immunoSEQ multiplex PCR. This sample has about 330,000 clones, with roughly 87% found just once. Sequencing was done on a sample of PBMCs or T cells enriched from blood (not recorded which). Every receptor here comes from a woman aged 25 to 39 who had recovered from COVID-19.

This clone came up a few times. CDR3 in DNA: TGCGCCAGCAGCTGGAAAGGACAGGGTTTGGGACTAGCGGGGCCAAACAGCTCCTACAATGAGCAGTTCTTC. It yields the protein CASSWKGQGLGLAGPNSSYNEQFF. This chain uses TRBV5-1 with TRBJ2-1; 13 bases align to TRBD2. J was trimmed by 0 bases and V by 3 bases; bases with no gene match: 24. CDR1 is SGHRS, CDR2 YFSETQ, per germline. This CDR3 is built from 24 residues.

The rearrangement uses TRBV6-2 or TRBV6-3 and TRBJ2-6, with a tentative D call TRBD2 (6 bases). In germline, CDR1 is MNHEY, CDR2 SVGEGT. This CDR3 has 14 amino acids. V lost 8 bases and J 3 bases, leaving 11 bases between the germline ends. CDR3 in amino acids: CASRPGGGANVLTF. CDR3 coding DNA: TGTGCCAGCCGCCCCGGGGGTGGGGCCAACGTCCTGACTTTC.

The chain joins TRBV2 to TRBJ1-1, with a tentative D call TRBD1 (5 bases). CDR1 is SNHLY, CDR2 FYNNEI, per germline. This CDR3 has 15 residues. With 6 bases removed from V and 1 base from J, the gap between germline ends came to 15 bases. The chain's CDR3 is CASSLLRVGNTEAFF. In DNA, the CDR3 is TGTGCCAGCAGCCTTCTCAGGGTGGGGAACACTGAAGCTTTCTTT.

The rearrangement links TRBV2 to TRBJ2-5, with D perhaps matching TRBD2 (6 bases). V lost 1 base to trimming and J lost 0 bases, with 12 bases between them. Germline assignment: CDR1 SNHLY and CDR2 FYNNEI. This CDR3 region has 16 residues. Here the CDR3 reads CASSEVLARYQETQYF. DNA of the CDR3: TGTGCCAGCAGTGAAGTCCTAGCGAGGTACCAAGAGACCCAGTACTTC.

The CDR3 spells CASSLGTGFRELFF. The CDR3 DNA sequence: TGTGCCAGCAGTTTGGGGACAGGGTTTCGGGAGCTGTTTTTT. This chain links TRBV28 with TRBJ2-2, with TRBD1 matching 9 bases. Looked up from germline, CDR1 is MDHEN and CDR2 is SYDVKM. The CDR3 totals 14 residues. Unmatched junction bases numbered 5, after V lost 3 bases and J lost 9 bases.

This clone showed up just once. The rearrangement joins TRBV5-4 to TRBJ1-5; 12 nucleotides agree with TRBD1. V was clipped by 3 bases and J by 4 bases; unmatched bases: 5. CDR3 length equals 16 residues. CDR1 and CDR2 from the germline V gene are SGHNT and YYREEE (reference sequence). In DNA, the CDR3 is TGTGCCAGCAGCTGGGGGACAGGGGGCCAAAATCAGCCCCAGCATTTT. Translation: CASSWGTGGQNQPQHF.

This sequence joins TRBV27 and TRBJ2-5, with a weak D call TRBD2 (7 bases). This CDR3 has 14 amino acids. CDR1 and CDR2 from the germline V gene are MNHEY and SMNVEV (reference sequence). Trimming shortened V by 4 bases and J by 4 bases, and 13 bases separated the two germline ends. CDR3 bases: TGTGCCAGCAGTTGGGGGGGCTCTGTAGAGACCCAGTACTTC. Amino acid sequence: CASSWGGSVETQYF.

The chain uses TRBV10-3 and TRBJ1-5; possible D gene TRBD1, 6 bases. From germline, CDR1 is ENHRY and CDR2 SYGVKD. This CDR3 region has 17 residues. The V end was cut by 2 bases, the J end by 3 bases, with 17 bases between. The CDR3 loop is CAISEGRGDRVNQPQHF. In DNA, the CDR3 is TGTGCCATCAGTGAGGGCAGGGGAGATAGGGTCAATCAGCCCCAGCATTTT.

The chain couples TRBV27 to TRBJ1-6, with 7 bases lining up with TRBD1. V shed 6 bases, J shed 2 bases, and the junction held 4 bases outside the gene matches. This CDR3 spans 15 amino acids. CDR1 MNHEY and CDR2 SMNVEV come from the germline V gene (reference sequence). CDR3 nucleotide sequence: TGTGCCAGCAGGGGGGACAGAGCCTATAATTCACCCCTCCACTTT. This sequence encodes CASRGDRAYNSPLHF.

The J gene is TRBJ1-4, the V gene TRBV7-8, with 11 bases aligning to TRBD1. The CDR3 has 14 residues. J was trimmed by 8 bases and V by 5 bases; bases with no gene match: 4. Germline V gene lookup returns CDR1 SGHVS and CDR2 FQNEAQ. In nucleotides, the CDR3 is TGTGCCAGCAGCCGGGACAGGGGGGGCGAAAAACTGTTTTTT. This encodes CASSRDRGGEKLFF.

The chain links TRBV6-1 to TRBJ1-2, with TRBD1 matching over 11 bases. The germline gives CDR1 MNHNS, CDR2 SASEGT. V trimming: 2 bases; J trimming: 8 bases; junction bases outside the gene matches: 4. This CDR3 is built from 14 residues. CDR3 bases: TGTGCCAGCAGTGAAAGGGACAGGGGGAACGGCTACACCTTC. It encodes CASSERDRGNGYTF.

This chain links TRBV4-3 with TRBJ1-2; no firm D call. CDR3 length: 14 residues. Trimming removed 0 bases at V and 8 bases at J, with 13 bases between. Germline V gene lookup returns CDR1 LGHNA and CDR2 YSLEER. The chain's CDR3 is CASSQEVTQEGYTF. For the CDR3, the DNA is TGCGCCAGCAGCCAAGAAGTCACTCAGGAAGGCTACACCTTC.

The chain carries TRBV30 and TRBJ2-5; 12 bases map to TRBD1. V lost 3 bases to trimming and J lost 5 bases; unmatched junction nucleotides: 10. There are 16 residues in the CDR3. CDR1 and CDR2 from the germline V gene are GTSNPN and SVGIG (reference sequence). The CDR3 protein is CAWRRRGQGAGETQYF. The CDR3 coding sequence is TGTGCCTGGAGGAGACGGGGACAGGGGGCTGGGGAGACCCAGTACTTC.

CDR3 in DNA: TGTGCCAGTAGTATAGCGGGGACAGGGGATGTAGCTTTCTTT. Protein product: CASSIAGTGDVAFF. This sequence joins TRBV19 and TRBJ1-1; the match to TRBD1 covers 10 bases. The V segment lost 1 base and the J segment 10 bases; nucleotides outside the gene matches: 6. CDR3 length equals 14 residues. The germline gives CDR1 LNHDA, CDR2 SQIVND (reference sequence).

The rearrangement links TRBV9 to TRBJ2-7, with 8 bases aligning to TRBD2. This CDR3 contains 15 residues. V lost 1 base and J lost 4; bases outside the gene matches: 7. The germline CDR1 and CDR2 sequences are SGDLS and YYNGEE. The DNA for the CDR3 is TGTGCCAGCAGCGTAACCGGGACTAGTAATTACGAGCAGTACTTC. It translates to CASSVTGTSNYEQYF.

The rearrangement joins TRBV7-9 to TRBJ2-7; TRBD1 aligns across 12 bases. The CDR3 has 16 residues. V was pared by 3 bases and J by 4 bases, with 7 bases of the junction left unmatched. The germline gives CDR1 SEHNR, CDR2 FQNEAQ (reference sequence). This CDR3 is CASSFGDRGRGYEQYF. CDR3 coding DNA: TGTGCCAGCAGCTTTGGGGACAGGGGGCGCGGGTACGAGCAGTACTTC.

This rearrangement joins TRBV7-6 to TRBJ2-7, with 7 bases fitting TRBD2. The CDR3 is 14 residues long. From germline, CDR1 is SGHVS and CDR2 FNYEAQ. V lost 5 bases and J lost 3; bases outside the gene matches: 7. CDR3 nucleotide sequence: TGTGCCAGCAGCCCGCCGGGGAGGGACTACGAGCAGTACTTC. The encoded protein is CASSPPGRDYEQYF.

The CDR3 coding sequence is TGTGCCATCAGTGAGTCCCCTAGCACAGATACGCAGTATTTT. Translation: CAISESPSTDTQYF. V and J are TRBV10-3 and TRBJ2-3; D ambiguous. The germline V and J ends were trimmed by 0 bases and 0 bases, with 4 bases remaining between them. This CDR3 region has 14 residues. CDR1 and CDR2 from the germline V gene are ENHRY and SYGVKD.

The chain links TRBV5-1 to TRBJ2-1; 9 nucleotides agree with TRBD1. The V segment lost 7 bases and the J segment 8 bases; nucleotides outside the gene matches: 10. From germline, CDR1 is SGHRS and CDR2 YFSETQ. The CDR3 length is 14 residues. The CDR3 here is CASLAGTGSDEQFF. As DNA, the CDR3 is TGCGCCAGCTTGGCCGGGACAGGGTCCGATGAGCAGTTCTTC.

This rearrangement joins TRBV5-4 to TRBJ2-5; D perhaps matches TRBD1 (6 bases). V lost 1 base to trimming and J lost 1 base, with 17 bases between them. CDR3 length: 17 residues. From germline, CDR1 is SGHNT and CDR2 YYREEE (reference sequence). The DNA for the CDR3 is TGTGCCAGCAGCTTGTCGACAGGAACACAGGCCCAAGAGACCCAGTACTTC. Translated, it gives CASSLSTGTQAQETQYF.

Only one count was recorded for this clone. The chain recombines TRBV6-1 with TRBJ2-7; 9 bases fit TRBD1. Germline V gene sequence: CDR1 MNHNS, CDR2 SASEGT. The length of the CDR3 is 16 residues. The trim removed 0 bases at V and 4 bases at J, leaving 7 bases unmatched. DNA of the CDR3: TGTGCCAGCAGTGAAGCGCTTGGGACAGGGATGTACGAGCAGTACTTC. Amino acid sequence: CASSEALGTGMYEQYF.

The rearrangement uses TRBV5-1 and TRBJ2-1; 8 bases line up with TRBD1. Germline values: CDR1 SGHRS, CDR2 YFSETQ. The CDR3 spans 14 residues. Losses at the gene ends were 4 bases for V and 8 bases for J; bases not matched to a gene: 8. CDR3 in DNA: TGCGCCAGCAGCCCTCGACAGGGGATGGATGAGCAGTTCTTC. It specifies CASSPRQGMDEQFF.

The chain is built from TRBV18 and TRBJ2-7; perhaps TRBD1 as D (5 bases). In germline, CDR1 is KGHSH, CDR2 LQKENI. Between the trimmed V and J ends, which lost 2 bases and 4 bases, there was a span of 12 bases. The CDR3 runs to 14 residues. CDR3 sequence reads: CASSPEAGKYEQYF. The CDR3 nucleotides read TGTGCCAGCTCACCAGAAGCAGGGAAGTACGAGCAGTACTTC.

V and J are TRBV18 and TRBJ1-3; D is uncertain. The CDR3 sequence is 16 residues long. The germline gives CDR1 KGHSH, CDR2 LQKENI. V lost 2 bases and J 0 bases, leaving 11 bases between the germline ends. CDR3 loop: CASSPSLGSSGNTIYF. Here the CDR3 DNA reads TGTGCCAGCTCACCAAGTCTCGGTTCCTCTGGAAACACCATATATTTT.

The chain joins TRBV4-1 to TRBJ1-6; D gene unclear. This CDR3 has 15 amino acids. Germline values: CDR1 MGHRA, CDR2 YSYEKL. V gave up 2 bases and J gave up 7 bases, with 12 bases separating them. The CDR3 coding sequence is TGCGCCAGCAGCCAAAATTCAGGAGGGAATTCACCCCTCCACTTT. It is translated as CASSQNSGGNSPLHF.

This clone was recorded a few times. The genes are TRBV29-1 and TRBJ1-1; TRBD1 is a possible D gene (6 bases). The CDR3 extends over 13 amino acids. Per germline, CDR1 SQVTM and CDR2 ANQGSEA. Trimming shortened V by 0 bases and J by 5 bases, and 10 bases separated the two germline ends. CDR3 coding DNA: TGCAGCGTTGAAGAACAGGGAGATACTGAAGCTTTCTTT. Its protein product is CSVEEQGDTEAFF.

This chain links TRBV6-5 with TRBJ1-1, with TRBD1 matching over 9 bases. This CDR3 spans 14 amino acids. Per the germline V gene, CDR1 is MNHEY and CDR2 is SVGAGI. The V segment lost 5 bases and the J segment 6 bases; nucleotides outside the gene matches: 7. CDR3 loop: CASSKTGGLAEAFF. In nucleotides, the CDR3 is TGTGCCAGCAGTAAGACAGGGGGGTTGGCTGAAGCTTTCTTT.

The chain employs TRBV5-1 and TRBJ2-1; 7 bases are shared with TRBD1. The CDR3 has 14 amino acids. J lost 7 bases, V lost 1 base, and 5 bases had no gene match. Germline CDR1 and CDR2: SGHRS and YFSETQ. Here the CDR3 DNA reads TGCGCCAGCAGCTTGACAGGGGCTCAGAATGAGCAGTTCTTC. Encoded protein: CASSLTGAQNEQFF.

V and J are TRBV28 and TRBJ2-7, with TRBD1 as a possible D gene (5 bases). Germline CDR1 MDHEN, CDR2 SYDVKM. The CDR3 sequence is 14 residues long. V lost 4 bases, J lost 3 bases, and 13 bases lay in between. For the CDR3, the DNA is TGTGCCAGCAGTTATCGACAGAACTACTACGAGCAGTACTTC. Its translation: CASSYRQNYYEQYF.